The 26 T cell receptor beta chains below all came from one sample that was sequenced in a study of beta chain features in type 1 diabetes (dated by TCRdb to 2016 to 2018). Library generation was performed with the immunoSEQ multiplex PCR assay. All of the isolated RNA was reverse transcribed with the High Capacity cDNA Reverse Transcription Kit, so expressed TCRB transcripts were sequenced. Imported from immuneACCESS, the table was reduced by TCRdb to in-frame sequences with V and J called. These copies leave out some clones; in studies compared against another copy, an unresolved V gene accounts for under half, and the cause of the remainder is not known. Present in this sample are about 52,000 clones, under 45% of which were seen just once. Roughly 1.5% of the sample is in the top ten clones. No antigen has been assigned to these receptors. The research as a whole found: A moderate but significant shortening of TCRB CDR3 length was observed in type 1 diabetes patients in all four CD4+ subsets.

The specimen was Tregs from blood. Interpreted using the paper, the cell subset or site label stands for: regulatory CD4+ T cells. These receptors were collected from a man under 40 with type 1 diabetes.

The rearrangement joins TRBV5-4 to TRBJ1-4; no definite D call. V lost 0 bases and J 3 bases, leaving 12 bases between the germline ends. CDR3 size: 16 residues. Germline loops: CDR1 SGHNT, CDR2 YYREEE (reference sequence). CDR3 loop: CASSLDPLGANEKLFF. Here the CDR3 DNA reads TGTGCCAGCAGCTTGGACCCTTTGGGAGCTAATGAAAAACTGTTTTTT.

This clone was counted a few times. This chain joins TRBV28 and TRBJ2-3; D not certain. The V gene's germline CDR1 is MDHEN and CDR2 SYDVKM. With 5 bases removed from V and 2 bases from J, the gap between germline ends came to 23 bases. The CDR3 is 18 residues long. The CDR3 sequence is CASSPLGLPDINTDTQYF. CDR3 bases: TGTGCCAGCAGTCCCCTTGGGCTACCGGATATCAACACAGATACGCAGTATTTT.

The rearrangement links TRBV27 to TRBJ1-1, with 8 nucleotides matching TRBD1. The trim removed 2 bases at V and 6 bases at J, leaving 2 bases unmatched. The germline CDR1 and CDR2 sequences are MNHEY and SMNVEV (reference sequence). This CDR3 has 13 amino acids. DNA for the CDR3: TGTGCCAGCAGTTTACTGACAGGGGCTGAAGCTTTCTTT. Protein: CASSLLTGAEAFF.

V and J are TRBV2 and TRBJ2-3; D is unresolved. The V gene's germline CDR1 is SNHLY and CDR2 FYNNEI. There are 14 residues in the CDR3. This CDR3 reads CASSSVYYTDTQYF. The CDR3 DNA reads TGTGCAAGCTCCTCGGTTTATTACACAGATACGCAGTATTTT.

CDR3 region: CASSWRGDYAYEQYF. DNA for the CDR3: TGTGCCAGCAGCTGGAGGGGAGACTATGCCTACGAGCAGTACTTC. The chain is built from TRBV7-2 and TRBJ2-7; tentative D call: TRBD2 (6 bases). CDR3 length: 15 amino acids. V was shortened by 4 bases and J by 2 bases, with 15 bases between the two germline ends. The V gene's germline CDR1 is SGHTA and CDR2 FQGNSA. Supplemented by reference TRBV7-2 and TRBJ2-7, the full variable domain reads GAGVSQSPSNKVTEKGKDVELRCDPISGHTALYWYRQSLGQGLEFLIYFQGNSAPDKSGLPSDRFSAERTGGSVSTLTIQRTQQEDSAVYLCASSWRGDYAYEQYFGPGTRLTVT.

This chain uses TRBV21-1 with TRBJ2-1; the DNA was not compared with TRBD1, the D call given in the table. TRBV21-1 is deemed a pseudogene. CDR3 length equals 15 residues. The CDR3 region has the DNA TGTGCCAGCAGTGTGGGGGCGAAGACCCAAGATGAGCAGTTCTTC. Translated, it gives CASSVGAKTQDEQFF.

The chain employs TRBV5-4 and TRBJ2-3; tentatively, D is TRBD1 (6 bases). Looked up from germline, CDR1 is SGHNT and CDR2 is YYREEE (reference sequence). Trimming took off 5 bases at V and 5 bases at J, with 15 bases between the two ends. The CDR3 has 14 residues. The CDR3 loop reads CASRGTREVDTQYF. CDR3 nucleotide sequence: TGTGCCAGCAGGGGGACACGTGAAGTAGATACGCAGTATTTT.

This clone was counted a few times. The rearrangement joins TRBV28 to TRBJ2-4, with 7 nucleotides matching TRBD1. The V gene's germline CDR1 is MDHEN and CDR2 SYDVKM. The CDR3 is made up of 18 amino acids. Losses at the gene ends were 4 bases for V and 0 bases for J; bases not matched to a gene: 12. The CDR3 region is CASSSPGQRVLAKNIQYF. The CDR3 region has the DNA TGTGCCAGCAGTTCACCGGGACAGCGAGTTCTAGCCAAAAACATTCAGTACTTC.

The V and J genes are TRBV6-1 and TRBJ2-7, with D unresolved. The CDR3 runs 13 residues. V lost 4 bases, J lost 4 bases, and 11 bases lay in between. The germline CDR1 and CDR2 sequences are MNHNS and SASEGT. The CDR3 DNA sequence: TGTGCCAGCAGTGGTAGCTTCTCTTACGAGCAGTACTTC. This translates into CASSGSFSYEQYF.

This clone turned up a few times. The chain recombines TRBV6-1 with TRBJ2-1; 7 bases are a match to TRBD1. The CDR3 sequence is 12 residues long. V was pared by 8 bases and J by 6 bases, with 4 bases of the junction left unmatched. Germline V lookup: CDR1 MNHNS, CDR2 SASEGT. Here the CDR3 DNA reads TGTGCCAGCGGGACAGTATCCAATGAGCAGTTCTTC. Its translation: CASGTVSNEQFF.

This clone was seen only once. The chain carries TRBV6-6 and TRBJ2-2; 9 bases are a match to TRBD2. The V and J ends lost 5 bases and 2 bases, in that order; junction bases with no gene match: 6. The germline V gene has CDR1 MNHNY and CDR2 SVGAGI (reference sequence). The CDR3 is 16 amino acids. The CDR3 protein is CASSTPTSGNTGELFF. In nucleotides, the CDR3 is TGTGCCAGCAGTACTCCGACTAGCGGAAACACCGGGGAGCTGTTTTTT.

The gene calls are TRBV28 and TRBJ1-1; 7 positions agree with TRBD1. Germline V gives CDR1 MDHEN, CDR2 SYDVKM. This CDR3 has 18 residues. Losses at the gene ends were 4 bases for V and 0 bases for J; bases not matched to a gene: 14. CDR3 region: CASSSTGFALLLNTEAFF. As DNA, the CDR3 is TGTGCCAGCAGTTCGACAGGGTTTGCTTTGTTATTGAACACTGAAGCTTTCTTT.

This clone was seen a handful of times. The chain recombines TRBV7-9 with TRBJ2-5; D is undetermined. CDR3 length: 11 residues. Germline lookup yields CDR1 SEHNR and CDR2 FQNEAQ (reference sequence). The ends were cut back, 3 bases at V and 5 bases at J, with 4 bases in the middle. The CDR3 sequence is CASSFGETQYF. The CDR3, as DNA: TGTGCCAGCAGCTTCGGGGAGACCCAGTACTTC.

The chain carries TRBV7-2 and TRBJ2-6, with 9 bases aligning to TRBD1. Germline loops: CDR1 SGHTA, CDR2 FQGNSA. CDR3 length equals 19 residues. V was pared by 5 bases and J by 2 bases, with 13 bases of the junction left unmatched. CDR3 nucleotides: TGTGCCAGCAGCCGTCCTTCGGGACAGGGCATCACTGGGGCCAACGTCCTGACTTTC. This translates into CASSRPSGQGITGANVLTF.

The V gene is TRBV27, the J gene TRBJ1-1; no firm D call. V was trimmed by 1 base and J by 6 bases, leaving 18 bases between them. Germline lookup yields CDR1 MNHEY and CDR2 SMNVEV (reference sequence). This CDR3 is 16 amino acids long. The CDR3 bases are TGTGCCAGCAGTTTATTCTGGTCAGCGGGAGACTCTGAAGCTTTCTTT. This gives the protein CASSLFWSAGDSEAFF.

This clone showed up just a few times. The rearrangement uses TRBV28 and TRBJ2-4; 15 bases agree with TRBD2. This CDR3 is built from 14 residues. Trimming took 5 bases from V and 9 from J; bases not matched to a gene: 2. Germline loops: CDR1 MDHEN, CDR2 SYDVKM. CDR3 nucleotides: TGTGCCAGCAGTGGGGGACTAGCGGGAGGCATTCAGTACTTC. It encodes CASSGGLAGGIQYF.

The sample holds one count of this clone. The chain links TRBV2 to TRBJ2-2; D not resolved. CDR1 and CDR2 (germline): SNHLY, FYNNEI. The germline V and J ends were trimmed by 5 bases and 6 bases, with 7 bases remaining between them. The CDR3 length is 12 residues. The CDR3 is CASSFTAGELFF. For the CDR3, the DNA is TGTGCCAGCAGTTTCACAGCCGGGGAGCTGTTTTTT. Full variable domain (rest looked up from reference TRBV2 and TRBJ2-2): EPEVTQTPSHQVTQMGQEVILRCVPISNHLYFYWYRQILGQKVEFLVSFYNNEISEKSEIFDDQFSVERPDGSNFTLKIRSTKLEDSAMYFCASSFTAGELFFGEGSRLTVL.

This clone was detected a few times. The genes are TRBV7-2 and TRBJ1-2, with 7 positions matching TRBD1. J gave up 4 bases and V 4 bases, and 9 bases lay outside the gene matches. This CDR3 spans 15 amino acids. The germline CDR1 and CDR2 sequences are SGHTA and FQGNSA. CDR3 nucleotides: TGTGCCAGCAGCTCGGTAGGAGGGGGCGGCTATGGCTACACCTTC. Translated: CASSSVGGGGYGYTF.

This clone has more than one count but fewer than ten. DNA of the CDR3: TGTGCCAGCAGCAGGGGCCAGCAGGGAGAGACCCAGTACTTC. The encoded protein is CASSRGQQGETQYF. The chain employs TRBV7-2 and TRBJ2-5, with a weak D call TRBD1 (5 bases). Germline V gene lookup returns CDR1 SGHTA and CDR2 FQGNSA. V gave up 5 bases and J gave up 4 bases, with 14 bases separating them. This CDR3 contains 14 residues. The full variable domain, completed using reference TRBV7-2 and TRBJ2-5, is GAGVSQSPSNKVTEKGKDVELRCDPISGHTALYWYRQSLGQGLEFLIYFQGNSAPDKSGLPSDRFSAERTGGSVSTLTIQRTQQEDSAVYLCASSRGQQGETQYFGPGTRLLVL.

The chain employs TRBV7-3 and TRBJ2-2; 12 nucleotides line up with TRBD2. CDR1 and CDR2 from the germline V gene are SGHTA and FQGTGA. CDR3 length equals 17 residues. Trimming cost V 1 base and J 7 bases; bases outside gene matches: 7. The CDR3 coding sequence is TGTGCCAGCAGCTTAAACCGACTAGCGGGAGTTGGCGGGGAGCTGTTTTTT. Translation gives CASSLNRLAGVGGELFF. Drawing the rest from reference TRBV7-3 and TRBJ2-2, the complete variable domain is GAGVSQTPSNKVTEKGKYVELRCDPISGHTALYWYRQSLGQGPEFLIYFQGTGAADDSGLPNDRFFAVRPEGSVSTLKIQRTERGDSAVYLCASSLNRLAGVGGELFFGEGSRLTVL.

The table lists this clone with a few counts. V gene TRBV4-3 combines with J gene TRBJ2-6, with TRBD1 matching 8 bases. Per the germline V gene, CDR1 is LGHNA and CDR2 is YSLEER. The length of the CDR3 is 20 residues. The V and J ends lost 0 bases and 0 bases, in that order; junction bases with no gene match: 10. CDR3 amino acids: CASSQDVFGTGYSGANVLTF. In DNA form, the CDR3 reads TGCGCCAGCAGCCAAGATGTTTTTGGGACAGGCTACTCTGGGGCCAACGTCCTGACTTTC.

In this sample, this clone turned up a few times. The J gene is TRBJ1-2, the V gene TRBV7-9; TRBD1 aligns across 8 bases. From germline, CDR1 is SEHNR and CDR2 FQNEAQ (reference sequence). This CDR3 is 17 amino acids long. The V gene end was trimmed by 5 bases and the J gene end by 1 base; junction bases not matched to a gene: 12. The CDR3 spells CASSTWSGTGVNYGYTF. The CDR3 nucleotides read TGTGCCAGCAGCACCTGGTCCGGGACAGGAGTTAACTATGGCTACACCTTC. The variable domain in full, completed from reference TRBV7-9 and TRBJ1-2, reads DTGVSQNPRHKITKRGQNVTFRCDPISEHNRLYWYRQTLGQGPEFLTYFQNEAQLEKSRLLSDRFSAERPKGSFSTLEIQRTEQGDSAMYLCASSTWSGTGVNYGYTFGSGTRLTVV.

The chain has TRBV5-4 and TRBJ2-3; tentative D call: TRBD2 (6 bases). The CDR3 sequence is 15 residues long. V lost 4 bases and J 5 bases, leaving 17 bases between the germline ends. Germline CDR1 and CDR2: SGHNT and YYREEE (reference sequence). CDR3 sequence reads: CASSPGTGRGDTQYF. In nucleotides, the CDR3 is TGTGCCAGCAGCCCCGGGACTGGACGGGGAGATACGCAGTATTTT. Supplemented by reference TRBV5-4 and TRBJ2-3, the full variable domain reads ETGVTQSPTHLIKTRGQQVTLRCSSQSGHNTVSWYQQALGQGPQFIFQYYREEENGRGNFPPRFSGLQFPNYSSELNVNALELDDSALYLCASSPGTGRGDTQYFGPGTRLTVL.

This clone was observed a handful of times. The CDR3 DNA reads TGCAGTGCTTTTAGCAACAATGAGCAGTTCTTC. This translates into CSAFSNNEQFF. V gene TRBV20-1 combines with J gene TRBJ2-1; D gene uncertain. V dropped 5 bases and J dropped 5 bases, with 7 bases sitting between them. The CDR3 spans 11 residues. Germline V gene lookup returns CDR1 DFQATT and CDR2 SNEGSKA (reference sequence).

This chain connects TRBV5-1 to TRBJ2-1, with D unresolved. Germline V gene data show CDR1 as SGHRS and CDR2 as YFSETQ. The CDR3 sequence is 15 residues long. The germline V and J ends were trimmed by 0 bases and 3 bases, with 10 bases remaining between them. The CDR3 DNA sequence: TGCGCCAGCAGCTTGGCCGACTCTTACTACAATGAGCAGTTCTTC. This encodes CASSLADSYYNEQFF.

The chain uses TRBV28 and TRBJ2-3; perhaps TRBD2 as D (6 bases). The CDR3 spans 16 residues. Germline V CDR1 and CDR2: MDHEN, SYDVKM. V gave up 5 bases and J gave up 2 bases, with 17 bases separating them. The CDR3 nucleotides read TGTGCCAGCAGTGCCGCAACTAGCAGGGACACAGATACGCAGTATTTT. Amino acids: CASSAATSRDTDTQYF.